Each of the 26 T cell receptor beta chains below was sequenced from the same sample in a study of cytomegalovirus exposure and HLA in healthy donors. In the PCR, 60 Vbeta and 13 Jbeta primers were used. Measured with immunoSEQ multiplex PCR; TCRdb has only the in-frame clones, and not every one. The sample has nearly 110,000 clones, about two thirds seen once. Sequencing was done on a sample of PBMCs. The receptors originated from a boy aged 5-17 years in good health and CMV-seronegative.

This clone was seen only a few times. The chain recombines TRBV5-1 with TRBJ2-1, with D possibly matching TRBD2 (6 bases). The V gene's germline CDR1 is SGHRS and CDR2 YFSETQ. The CDR3 is 15 residues long. The V and J ends lost 4 bases and 3 bases respectively, with 14 bases between them. CDR3 in DNA: TGCGCCAGCAGCCCACTGGGACTCTACTACAATGAGCAGTTCTTC. It encodes CASSPLGLYYNEQFF.

CDR3 sequence reads: CASSFVQGSYNSPLHF. CDR3 sequence (DNA): TGTGCCAGCAGCTTTGTCCAGGGCTCCTATAATTCACCCCTCCACTTT. The chain links TRBV5-6 to TRBJ1-6, with D maybe TRBD1 (5 bases). Looked up from germline, CDR1 is SGHDT and CDR2 is YYEEEE. The CDR3 sequence is 16 residues long. V lost 2 bases, J lost 0 bases, and 9 bases lay in between. The full variable domain, completed using reference TRBV5-6 and TRBJ1-6, is DAGVTQSPTHLIKTRGQQVTLRCSPKSGHDTVSWYQQALGQGPQFIFQYYEEEERQRGNFPDRFSGHQFPNYSSELNVNALLLGDSALYLCASSFVQGSYNSPLHFGNGTRLTVT.

This clone was seen more than once but under ten times. The chain carries TRBV7-2 and TRBJ1-2; no firm D call. This CDR3 has 11 amino acids. Trimming removed 2 bases at V and 7 bases at J, with 5 bases between. Germline V gene lookup returns CDR1 SGHTA and CDR2 FQGNSA. The DNA of the CDR3 is TGTGCCAGCAGCTTATTCTCTGGCTACACCTTC. It encodes CASSLFSGYTF.

The CDR3 protein is CASKASGTLEAFF. The CDR3 nucleotides read TGTGCCAGCAAAGCGTCCGGGACACTTGAAGCTTTCTTT. The chain has TRBV28 and TRBJ1-1; D may be TRBD1 (6 bases). The CDR3 has 13 amino acids. V lost 7 bases and J 7 bases, leaving 16 bases between the germline ends. Germline CDR1 is MDHEN and CDR2 is SYDVKM.

V is TRBV6-1 and J is TRBJ2-1; D may be TRBD2 (5 bases). This CDR3 has 16 residues. V was cut by 0 bases and J by 1 base, with 10 bases left in between. Germline lookup yields CDR1 MNHNS and CDR2 SASEGT. The CDR3 sequence: CASSEAPRGSYNEQFF. Written as DNA, the CDR3 is TGTGCCAGCAGTGAAGCCCCCCGCGGGTCCTACAATGAGCAGTTCTTC.

This clone appeared a single time. J is TRBJ1-2 and V is TRBV2; D perhaps matches TRBD1 (6 bases). The CDR3 sequence is 12 residues long. CDR1 and CDR2 (germline): SNHLY, FYNNEI. With 3 bases removed from V and 4 bases from J, the gap between germline ends came to 6 bases. Here the CDR3 DNA reads TGTGCCAGCAGTGACAGGGGCTATGGCTACACCTTC. The encoded protein is CASSDRGYGYTF.

CDR3 in amino acids: CASSQDQGVDYPQYF. DNA of the CDR3: TGTGCCAGCAGCCAAGATCAAGGAGTCGACTATCCCCAGTACTTC. This chain connects TRBV4-2 to TRBJ2-7, with D perhaps matching TRBD2 (5 bases). Trimming pared 0 bases from V and 10 bases from J, leaving 19 bases between. The germline V gene has CDR1 LGHNA and CDR2 YNFKEQ. The CDR3 extends over 15 amino acids.

This clone was picked up a small number of times. The CDR3 bases are TGTGCCAGCAGCCCTGGGACAGGGTACGAAAAACTGTTTTTT. Residues: CASSPGTGYEKLFF. This chain links TRBV7-9 with TRBJ1-4; 9 positions match TRBD1. J was trimmed by 8 bases and V by 5 bases; bases with no gene match: 6. The CDR3 runs 14 residues. Looked up from germline, CDR1 is SEHNR and CDR2 is FQNEAQ (reference sequence).

The chain uses TRBV7-2 and TRBJ1-2; D is possibly TRBD1 (6 bases). Germline V CDR1 and CDR2: SGHTA, FQGNSA. The V and J ends lost 1 base and 5 bases respectively, with 14 bases between them. This CDR3 spans 15 amino acids. CDR3: CASSLGGQGRYGYTF. The CDR3 DNA reads TGTGCCAGCAGCTTAGGGGGGCAGGGGCGGTATGGCTACACCTTC.

The V gene is TRBV30, the J gene TRBJ2-6; D is uncertain. The V and J ends lost 0 bases and 0 bases respectively, with 3 bases between them. CDR3 length: 14 amino acids. Germline lookup yields CDR1 GTSNPN and CDR2 SVGIG (reference sequence). The CDR3 DNA reads TGTGCCTGGAGTGTACTCTCTGGGGCCAACGTCCTGACTTTC. Protein product: CAWSVLSGANVLTF.

This clone has just a few counts. The gene calls are TRBV21-1 and TRBJ1-5. TRBV21-1 is shown as a pseudogene. The CDR3 contains 16 residues. CDR3: CASSLRGGNSNQPQHF. CDR3 bases: TGTGCCAGCAGCCTAAGGGGGGGAAATAGCAATCAGCCCCAGCATTTT.

As for this clone: Other DNA variants within this sample encode the same CDR3. The genes are TRBV25-1 and TRBJ1-2, with no clear D. The CDR3 loop spans 14 amino acids. Germline loops: CDR1 MGHDK, CDR2 SYGVNS. Deletions cut 2 bases from V and 4 bases from J, with 11 bases between. This CDR3 reads CASSEKAVPYGYTF. As DNA, the CDR3 is TGTGCCAGCAGTGAAAAAGCGGTACCCTATGGCTACACCTTC.

The chain is built from TRBV7-9 and TRBJ2-7; a weak D match, TRBD1 (5 bases). The germline gives CDR1 SEHNR, CDR2 FQNEAQ (reference sequence). V lost 1 base to trimming and J lost 8 bases, with 9 bases between them. The CDR3 totals 12 residues. CDR3 amino acids: CASSLETDQQYF. For the CDR3, the DNA is TGTGCCAGCAGCTTAGAGACAGACCAGCAGTACTTC.

The chain has TRBV6-4 and TRBJ1-4, with 7 bases aligning to TRBD1. The CDR3 is 14 amino acids. The germline V gene encodes CDR1 MRHNA and CDR2 SNTAGT. Germline trimming cut 3 bases from V and 11 bases from J; bases unmatched to any gene: 9. This CDR3 reads CASSEDREERKLFF. The CDR3 coding sequence is TGTGCCAGCAGTGAAGACAGGGAAGAGAGGAAACTGTTTTTT.

This chain links TRBV28 with TRBJ1-2; D is possibly TRBD1 (5 bases). The CDR3 runs to 14 residues. Looked up from germline, CDR1 is MDHEN and CDR2 is SYDVKM. Between the trimmed V and J ends, which lost 4 bases and 1 base, there was a span of 10 bases. The CDR3 spells CASSSGLFNYGYTF. DNA of the CDR3: TGTGCCAGCAGTTCGGGACTCTTTAACTATGGCTACACCTTC.

The chain combines TRBV7-9 with TRBJ2-5, with D perhaps matching TRBD1 (5 bases). V gave up 4 bases and J gave up 0 bases, with 15 bases separating them. CDR3 size: 16 residues. Per the germline V gene, CDR1 is SEHNR and CDR2 is FQNEAQ (reference sequence). CDR3 DNA sequence: TGTGCCAGCAGCTACCCGTGGGGCGCATACCAAGAGACCCAGTACTTC. Translating it yields CASSYPWGAYQETQYF.

J is TRBJ2-3 and V is TRBV6-1; a possible D gene is TRBD2 (5 bases). The CDR3 consists of 14 residues. Trimming stripped 4 bases from V and 6 bases from J, with 14 bases between. The germline V gene encodes CDR1 MNHNS and CDR2 SASEGT. The chain's CDR3 is CASSADHRGDTQYF. DNA of the CDR3: TGTGCCAGCAGTGCGGACCACCGAGGGGATACGCAGTATTTT.

This rearrangement joins TRBV7-9 to TRBJ2-7; TRBD2 agrees at 9 bases. Germline CDR1 is SEHNR and CDR2 is FQNEAQ (reference sequence). The junction had 8 bases not matched to a gene; V was cut back by 6 bases and J by 5 bases. The CDR3 consists of 14 residues. DNA of the CDR3: TGTGCCAGCAGGCTCTTAGCGGGAGCAGACGAGCAGTACTTC. Its protein is CASRLLAGADEQYF.

The chain links TRBV27 to TRBJ1-6; weak D call: TRBD1 (6 bases). CDR1 is MNHEY and CDR2 is SMNVEV in the germline V gene (reference sequence). Trimming took off 3 bases at V and 14 bases at J, with 17 bases between the two ends. CDR3 length: 14 amino acids. The CDR3 reads CASSFTRGNWALHF. The CDR3 coding sequence is TGTGCCAGCAGTTTCACCAGGGGCAATTGGGCCCTCCACTTT.

The rearrangement joins TRBV5-5 to TRBJ1-4; the D gene is possibly TRBD1 (5 bases). V was pared by 1 base and J by 0 bases, with 10 bases between. The CDR3 runs to 16 residues. CDR1 is SGHKS, CDR2 YYEKEE, per germline (reference sequence). CDR3 amino acids: CASSLSSGPTNEKLFF. The CDR3 nucleotides are TGTGCCAGCAGCTTGTCGTCAGGGCCAACTAATGAAAAACTGTTTTTT.

Comments on this clone: An end of the junction differs from the germline gene, which may be a read error. The chain uses TRBV28 and TRBJ2-7; no clear D gene. CDR1 MDHEN and CDR2 SYDVKM come from the germline V gene. The CDR3 covers 14 residues. In nucleotides, the CDR3 is TGTGCCAGCACCCGCCTGAGAGTCTCCAACGAGCAGTACTTC. Translation: CASTRLRVSNEQYF.

The chain employs TRBV19 and TRBJ2-3, with 11 bases identical to TRBD1. The CDR3 has 18 amino acids. Per germline, CDR1 LNHDA and CDR2 SQIVND (reference sequence). The ends lost 4 bases at V and 3 bases at J; junction bases unmatched: 12. CDR3 nucleotide sequence: TGTGCCAGTAGTACCCCTCTCGGACAGGGGGCGCGAACAGATACGCAGTATTTT. This encodes CASSTPLGQGARTDTQYF.

The J gene is TRBJ2-3, the V gene TRBV11-3, with 7 bases fitting TRBD1. Germline V gives CDR1 SGHNT, CDR2 YENEEA. V lost 6 bases, J lost 1 base, and 4 bases stayed unmatched. This CDR3 has 14 residues. CDR3 amino acids: CASRQGKGTDTQYF. DNA for the CDR3: TGTGCCAGCAGACAGGGGAAGGGCACAGATACGCAGTATTTT.

CDR3 nucleotides: TGTGCCAGCAGTTACCCGGCGGATGCCATCTACGAGCAGTACTTC. Translation gives CASSYPADAIYEQYF. V and J are TRBV6-6 and TRBJ2-7; D remains unclear. This CDR3 contains 15 residues. Germline CDR1 reads MNHNY; CDR2 reads SVGAGI (reference sequence). With 2 bases removed from V and 3 bases from J, the gap between germline ends came to 14 bases.

This CDR3 reads CASSLGLAGGPWGNEQFF. The CDR3 DNA is TGCGCCAGCAGCTTGGGACTAGCGGGAGGGCCATGGGGCAATGAGCAGTTCTTC. V gene TRBV5-1 combines with J gene TRBJ2-1; 14 bases map to TRBD2. V trimming: 0 bases; J trimming: 6 bases; junction bases outside the gene matches: 8. CDR3 length: 18 amino acids. The germline V gene encodes CDR1 SGHRS and CDR2 YFSETQ. The full variable domain, rest sourced from reference TRBV5-1 and TRBJ2-1, is KAGVTQTPRYLIKTRGQQVTLSCSPISGHRSVSWYQQTPGQGLQFLFEYFSETQRNKGNFPGRFSGRQFSNSRSEMNVSTLELGDSALYLCASSLGLAGGPWGNEQFFGPGTRLTVL.

The genes are TRBV30 and TRBJ2-3; D is unclear. CDR1 is GTSNPN, CDR2 SVGIG, per germline (reference sequence). The CDR3 length is 12 residues. V was shortened by 2 bases and J by 0 bases, with 3 bases between the two germline ends. The CDR3 DNA follows: TGTGCCTGGAGTCTGAGCACAGATACGCAGTATTTT. Translated, it gives CAWSLSTDTQYF.